This paragraph reports one TCR beta chain. Its antigen is not identified. CDR3 size: 14 residues. V was trimmed by 1 base and J by 2 bases, leaving 7 bases between them. The germline V gene encodes CDR1 SGHTA and CDR2 FQGNSA. This record comes from a study of cytomegalovirus exposure and HLA in healthy donors. At the level of the study: Most genotyped donors, approximately 81% of 300 to 400, had Caucasian-associated genetic ancestry. Study results and limitations: For TCR beta chains, V- and J-gene trimming was later linked to a missense DCLRE1C variant. Some segments of the V type, notably TRBV6-2 and TRBV6-3, were excluded as indistinguishable. Reportedly, a later analysis found an Asian-associated ancestry cluster had fewer N-insertions than the roughly 700-donor mean.

This PCR relied on a set of 60 Vbeta primers and 13 Jbeta primers. The repertoire was sequenced with immunoSEQ multiplex PCR; TCRdb's copy has only in-frame clones and lacks some. The sample has about 150,000 clones, 80% seen once. The receptor was derived from a man aged 25-45 years in good health and CMV-seropositive. The specimen sequenced was PBMCs. The chain joins TRBV7-2 to TRBJ2-3, with no clear D. Here the CDR3 DNA reads TGTGCCAGCAGCTTAGTCAGAAACACAGATACGCAGTATTTT. It specifies CASSLVRNTDTQYF.